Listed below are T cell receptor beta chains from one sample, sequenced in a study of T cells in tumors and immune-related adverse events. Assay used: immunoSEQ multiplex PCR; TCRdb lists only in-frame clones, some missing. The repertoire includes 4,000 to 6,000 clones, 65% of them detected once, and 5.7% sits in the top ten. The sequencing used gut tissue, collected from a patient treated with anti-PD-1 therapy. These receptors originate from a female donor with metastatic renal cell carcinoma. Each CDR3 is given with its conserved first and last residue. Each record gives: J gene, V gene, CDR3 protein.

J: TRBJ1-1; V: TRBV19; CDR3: CASRHREARHMNTEAFF
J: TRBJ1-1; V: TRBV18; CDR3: CASSPGTAEAFF
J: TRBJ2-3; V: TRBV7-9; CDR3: CASSYLVGGAADTQYF
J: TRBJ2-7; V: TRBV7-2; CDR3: CASSWGLEQYF
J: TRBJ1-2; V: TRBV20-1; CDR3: CSASDQYGYTF
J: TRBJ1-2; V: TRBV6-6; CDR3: CALGTAVYGYTF
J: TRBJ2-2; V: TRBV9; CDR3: CASSPVQTGELFF
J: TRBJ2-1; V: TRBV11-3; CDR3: CASSLASAGYNEQFF
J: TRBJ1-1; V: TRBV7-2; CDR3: CASSLTGTGHTEAFF
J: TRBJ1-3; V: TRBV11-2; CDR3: CASSPRTVPGNTIYF
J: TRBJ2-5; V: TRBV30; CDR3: CAWSVPRKETQYF
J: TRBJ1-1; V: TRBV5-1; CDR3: CASSLAASLGNTEAFF
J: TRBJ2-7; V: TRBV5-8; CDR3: CASRLEVGTYEQYF
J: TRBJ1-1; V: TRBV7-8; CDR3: CASSLRLGRVTEAFF
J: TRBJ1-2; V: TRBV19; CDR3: CASSTGFSGYTF
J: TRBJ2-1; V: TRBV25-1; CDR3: CASSETGGVYNEQFF
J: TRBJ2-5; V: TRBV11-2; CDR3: CASSNMGLAEQETQYF
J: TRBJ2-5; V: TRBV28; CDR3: CASSFSPPLAETQYF